This TCR beta chain is from a study of shared clonotypes between healthy human individuals. This clone was observed a handful of times. V was pared by 5 bases and J by 7 bases, with 9 bases between. Germline assignment: CDR1 SGHTA and CDR2 FQGNSA. The CDR3 runs 11 residues. Repertoires were generated with immunoSEQ multiplex PCR, while TCRdb's copy carries only in-frame clones and drops some. In the table there are about 480,000 clones, roughly 85% of which are singletons. Sequencing was performed on PBMCs. The origin of this receptor is a middle-aged woman in good health. Some clones in this sample may be carry-over from other donors' samples. The chain links TRBV7-2 to TRBJ2-7; D might be TRBD1 (5 bases). The CDR3 here is CASSRYREQYF. The CDR3 nucleotides read TGTGCCAGCAGCCGGTACAGGGAGCAGTACTTC.